The TCR beta chain described here comes from a study of blood T cells in healthy people across ages. The germline V and J ends were trimmed by 3 bases and 0 bases, with 12 bases remaining between them. This CDR3 has 15 residues. CDR1 and CDR2 (germline): SGHTA, FQGNSA. This clonotype was picked up a small number of times. Its antigen is unknown. Collection of ten milliliters of peripheral blood was performed for each donor. Together with a sample-barcoded 5' primer, a J-beta primer mix was included in a second PCR lasting roughly 6 to 12 cycles. TCRdb reanalysed the 5' RACE reads using MiXCR and keeps one entry per CDR3 protein. The data contain under 1 million distinct CDR3 sequences, around 43% of them singletons. Points from the study as a whole: Older age coincided with a roughly linear decline in TCR beta diversity per million T cells.

The sample consisted of blood. The rearrangement joins TRBV7-2 to TRBJ2-7, with a tentative D call TRBD2 (6 bases). The clonotype was recovered from a man between 60 and 70 years old in good health. This CDR3 is CASSFTDGSSYEQYF. The CDR3 nucleotides read TGTGCCAGCAGCTTTACAGACGGGAGCTCCTACGAGCAGTACTTC.